Below, one T cell receptor beta chain is given with its context. This entry comes from a study of shared clonotypes between healthy human individuals. Sequencing of unsorted PBMC DNA was carried out using ten immunoSEQ deep assay plates. Produced via immunoSEQ multiplex PCR; TCRdb's table is partial and in-frame only. The sample holds about 460,000 clones, roughly four fifths seen once. This CDR3 contains 15 residues. CDR1 and CDR2 from the germline V gene are SGHRS and YFSETQ. V lost 5 bases and J lost 2; bases outside the gene matches: 8. The sequence came from a woman aged 40 to 55 in good health. Some clones in this sample may be carry-over from other donors' samples. The genes are TRBV5-1 and TRBJ2-7; 9 nucleotides match TRBD1. Sequencing was done on a sample of PBMCs. Written as DNA, the CDR3 is TGCGCCAGCAGTCCCGGGACAGGGAAACCCTACGAGCAGTACTTC. It is translated as CASSPGTGKPYEQYF.